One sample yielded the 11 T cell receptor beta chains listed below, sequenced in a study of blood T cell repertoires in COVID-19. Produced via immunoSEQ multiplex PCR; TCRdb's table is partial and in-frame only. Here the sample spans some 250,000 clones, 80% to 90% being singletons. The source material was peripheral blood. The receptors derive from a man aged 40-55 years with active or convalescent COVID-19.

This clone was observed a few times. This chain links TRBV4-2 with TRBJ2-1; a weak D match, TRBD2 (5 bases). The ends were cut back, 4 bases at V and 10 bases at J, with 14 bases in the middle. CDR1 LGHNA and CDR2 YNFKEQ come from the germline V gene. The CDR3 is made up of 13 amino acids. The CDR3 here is CASSLSVSGEQFF. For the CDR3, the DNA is TGTGCCAGCAGCCTCTCCGTGTCGGGGGAGCAGTTCTTC.

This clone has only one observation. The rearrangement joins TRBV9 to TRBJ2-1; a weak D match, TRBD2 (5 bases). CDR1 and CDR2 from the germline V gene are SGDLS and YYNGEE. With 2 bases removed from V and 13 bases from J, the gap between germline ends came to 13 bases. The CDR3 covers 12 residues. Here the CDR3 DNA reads TGTGCCAGCAGCGTTGGTCGGGGTCACCAGTTCTTC. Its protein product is CASSVGRGHQFF.

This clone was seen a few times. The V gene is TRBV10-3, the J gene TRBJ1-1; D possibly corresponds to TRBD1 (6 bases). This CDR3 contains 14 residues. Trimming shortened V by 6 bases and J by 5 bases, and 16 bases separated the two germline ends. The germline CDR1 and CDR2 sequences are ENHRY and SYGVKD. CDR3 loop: CAIRQGDSRTEAFF. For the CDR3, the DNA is TGTGCCATCAGACAGGGAGATAGTAGAACTGAAGCTTTCTTT.

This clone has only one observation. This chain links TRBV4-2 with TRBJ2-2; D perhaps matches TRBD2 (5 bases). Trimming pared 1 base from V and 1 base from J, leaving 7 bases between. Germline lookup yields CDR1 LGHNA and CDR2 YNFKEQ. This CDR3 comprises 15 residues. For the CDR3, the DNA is TGTGCCAGCAGCCAAGTTCGGGAGAACACCGGGGAGCTGTTTTTT. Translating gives CASSQVRENTGELFF.

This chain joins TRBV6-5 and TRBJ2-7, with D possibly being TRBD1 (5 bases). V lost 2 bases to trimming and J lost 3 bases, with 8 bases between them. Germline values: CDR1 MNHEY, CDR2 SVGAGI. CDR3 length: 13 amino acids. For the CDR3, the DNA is TGTGCCAGCAGTTACGACAGAAACTACGAGCAGTACTTC. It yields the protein CASSYDRNYEQYF.

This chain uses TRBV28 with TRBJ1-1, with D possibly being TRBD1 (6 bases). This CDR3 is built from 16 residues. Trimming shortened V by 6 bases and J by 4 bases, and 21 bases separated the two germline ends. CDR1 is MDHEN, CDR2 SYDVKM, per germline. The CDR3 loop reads CASSRDRSKGGTEAFF. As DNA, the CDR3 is TGTGCCAGCAGCCGAGACAGGTCGAAGGGCGGCACTGAAGCTTTCTTT.

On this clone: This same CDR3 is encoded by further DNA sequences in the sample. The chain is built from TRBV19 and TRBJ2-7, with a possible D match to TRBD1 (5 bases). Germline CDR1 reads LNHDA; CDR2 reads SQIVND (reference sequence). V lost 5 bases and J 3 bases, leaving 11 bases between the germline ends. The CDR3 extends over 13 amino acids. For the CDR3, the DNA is TGTGCCAGTAGTCGTGACAGATACTACGAGCAGTACTTC. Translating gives CASSRDRYYEQYF.

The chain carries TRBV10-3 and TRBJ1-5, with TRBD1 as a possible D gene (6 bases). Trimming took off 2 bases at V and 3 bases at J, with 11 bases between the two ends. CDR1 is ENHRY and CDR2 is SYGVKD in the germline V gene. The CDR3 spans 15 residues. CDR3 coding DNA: TGTGCCATCAGTGAGAGGACAGACCTCAATCAGCCCCAGCATTTT. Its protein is CAISERTDLNQPQHF.

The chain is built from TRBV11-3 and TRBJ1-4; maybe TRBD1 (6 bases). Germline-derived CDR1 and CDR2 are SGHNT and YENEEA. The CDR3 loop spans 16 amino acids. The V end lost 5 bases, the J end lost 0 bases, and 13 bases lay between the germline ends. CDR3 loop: CASSAGDITTNEKLFF. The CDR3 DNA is TGTGCCAGCAGCGCGGGGGACATTACAACTAATGAAAAACTGTTTTTT.

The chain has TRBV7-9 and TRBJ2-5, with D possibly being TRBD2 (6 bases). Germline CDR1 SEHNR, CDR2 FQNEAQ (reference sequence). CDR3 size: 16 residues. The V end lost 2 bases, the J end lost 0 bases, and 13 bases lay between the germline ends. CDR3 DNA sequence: TGTGCCAGCAGCTTACTCGGCGGGGCCGACCAAGAGACCCAGTACTTC. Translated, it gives CASSLLGGADQETQYF.

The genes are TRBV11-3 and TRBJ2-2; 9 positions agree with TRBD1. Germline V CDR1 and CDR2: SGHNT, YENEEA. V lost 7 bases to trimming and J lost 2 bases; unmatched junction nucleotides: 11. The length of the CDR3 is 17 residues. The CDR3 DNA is TGTGCCAGCACCGGATCAGGAACAGGGGGCAACACCGGGGAGCTGTTTTTT. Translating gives CASTGSGTGGNTGELFF.